A selection of T cell receptor beta chains follows, all from one sample in a study of regulatory T cells in long-lasting Graves disease. TCRdb processed the multiplex PCR reads anew with MiXCR; each CDR3 protein has one entry. This table holds about 540,000 distinct CDR3 sequences, approximately 15% found once. These data also formed part of another study, on T cells in Graves' hyperthyroidism and ophthalmopathy.

The source was peripheral blood mononuclear cells (PBMCs), collected at new diagnosis, from a patient treated with antithyroid drugs. Receptors originate from a man aged 25 to 40 with Graves disease. Each CDR3 is given with its conserved first and last residue. A D gene is named only where the DNA matches it firmly. Clone sizes are given selectively: once, few, many, or a class where the clone is expanded.

j_call	d_call	v_call	clone_size	cdr3_nt	cdr3_aa
TRBJ2-7	.	TRBV2	many	TGTGCCAGCAGCCATGTCGGGGGACCCAGCTACGAGCAGTACTTC	CASSHVGGPSYEQYF
TRBJ2-4	TRBD1	TRBV2	many	TGTGCCAGCAGTGGACAGGGGAGGCGCTTGGACATTCAGTACTTC	CASSGQGRRLDIQYF
TRBJ1-5	.	TRBV12-3/TRBV12-4	many	TGTGCCAGCCGGGCGAGTGGCAATCAGCCCCAGCATTTT	CASRASGNQPQHF
TRBJ1-1	.	TRBV12-3/TRBV12-4	many	TGTGCCAGCAGCCCAGGGGTCACTGAAGCTTTCTTT	CASSPGVTEAFF
TRBJ2-3	.	TRBV12-3/TRBV12-4	many	TGTGCCAGCAGCCAGACTGTGGATACGCAGTATTTT	CASSQTVDTQYF
TRBJ2-3	.	TRBV5-1	many	TGCGCCAGCGCCGTAGATAGTCCTAGCACAGATACGCAGTATTTT	CASAVDSPSTDTQYF
TRBJ1-1	TRBD1	TRBV5-6	few	TGTGCCAGCAGCAAAGACAGGGGAGGTGCTTTCTTT	CASSKDRGGAFF
TRBJ2-7	TRBD2	TRBV28	.	TGTGCCAGCAGACAACCGGGACTAGCGGGAGAGGATGACGAGCAGTACTTC	CASRQPGLAGEDDEQYF
TRBJ2-6	TRBD1	TRBV2	many	TGTGCCAGCAGTGACTGGGGACAGGGGGCGCCGGGGGCCAACGTCCTGACTTTC	CASSDWGQGAPGANVLTF
TRBJ1-1	TRBD1	TRBV19	.	TGTGCCAGTAGCGGGACAGGGGGCTTAAGAACTGAAGCTTTCTTT	CASSGTGGLRTEAFF
TRBJ2-3	.	TRBV18	few	TGTGCCAGCTCACCCTACCAGAGCGGTACGCAGTATTTT	CASSPYQSGTQYF
TRBJ2-5	.	TRBV10-1	.	TGCGCCAGCAGCGGGGGGCGTCTAGCGGATCAAGAGACCCAGTACTTC	CASSGGRLADQETQYF